Listed below are T cell receptor beta chains from one sample, sequenced in a study of T cells after yellow fever vaccination. TCRdb re-derived calls from the 5' RACE reads in MiXCR, one entry per CDR3 protein. Among 500,000 to 550,000 distinct CDR3 sequences, around a fifth were seen once, and the ten largest hold about 16%. The material was PBMCs, obtained approximately 20 days after the first yellow fever vaccination. The receptors stem from a man aged 18 to 29 who received the YFV17D yellow fever vaccine. Each CDR3 is given with its conserved first and last residue. D genes are given only for firm matches. Clone size is shown for a subset of rows, as once, few, many or a class of expanded clone.

>TRBV5-4|TRBJ2-7|.|.
TGTGCCAGCAGCCCCTGGGGGGGGGCCCTCTACGAGCAGTACTTC
CASSPWGGALYEQYF
>TRBV7-9|TRBJ2-4|.|few
TGTGCCAGCAGCTTAGGGGCGCGGGGCATTCAGTACTTC
CASSLGARGIQYF
>TRBV18|TRBJ2-3|TRBD1|.
TGTGCCAGCTCACGTCGGGACAGGGGACAGAGCACAGATACGCAGTATTTT
CASSRRDRGQSTDTQYF
>TRBV28|TRBJ2-2|.|.
TGTGCCAGCAGTTTACTAGGGGGAAACACCGGGGAGCTGTTTTTT
CASSLLGGNTGELFF
>TRBV5-1|TRBJ2-3|.|.
TGCGCCAGCAGCCTGCGGGACCCCATCACAGATACGCAGTATTTT
CASSLRDPITDTQYF
>TRBV4-1|TRBJ1-5|.|few
TGCGCCAGCAGCCCCAGTGGGTTGCAGCCCCAGCATTTT
CASSPSGLQPQHF
>TRBV5-1|TRBJ2-5|TRBD1|.
TGCGCCAGCAGCTTGGAAACCGGGACAGGGGGGGAGACCCAGTACTTC
CASSLETGTGGETQYF
>TRBV15|TRBJ2-3|.|.
TGTGCCACCAGCAGAGATTGGGCGTTAATCCGAGACACAGATACGCAGTATTTT
CATSRDWALIRDTDTQYF
>TRBV5-6|TRBJ1-4|.|.
TGTGCCAGCAGCCAAACTAAGGTGGATGAAAAACTGTTTTTT
CASSQTKVDEKLFF
>TRBV7-9|TRBJ2-7|TRBD2|few
TGTGCCAGCAGAGCCGGCGGGGGGAGCTACGAGCAGTACTTC
CASRAGGGSYEQYF
>TRBV6-1|TRBJ1-1|.|.
TGTGCCAGCAGTGAAATCGGGAGGGCTGTAGAAGCTTTCTTT
CASSEIGRAVEAFF
>TRBV7-9|TRBJ1-6|TRBD1|.
TGTGCCAGCAGCTTAGATCGCAGGGGGCATTCACCCCTCCACTTT
CASSLDRRGHSPLHF
>TRBV29-1|TRBJ2-1|TRBD1|.
TGCAGCGTTGAAGGTCACCGGGACAGCCGTTACAATGAGCAGTTCTTC
CSVEGHRDSRYNEQFF
>TRBV6-6|TRBJ2-1|TRBD1|.
TGTGCCAGCGGAGGACAGGAAAAGCAGTTCTTC
CASGGQEKQFF
>TRBV29-1|TRBJ2-5|.|.
TGCAGCGTTGCCCGAAAAGGGGAGACCCAGTACTTC
CSVARKGETQYF
>TRBV5-1|TRBJ1-2|TRBD1|many
TGCGCCAGCAGCTTGTACCAGGGGGCGCCTGGCTACACCTTC
CASSLYQGAPGYTF
>TRBV12-3/TRBV12-4|TRBJ1-1|.|many
TGTGCCAGCAGTTTATTGGGGGCCCAAGCTTTCTTT
CASSLLGAQAFF
>TRBV12-3/TRBV12-4|TRBJ2-1|.|.
TGTGCCAGCTTGCAGGGGCCCTACAATGAGCAGTTCTTC
CASLQGPYNEQFF
>TRBV7-2|TRBJ2-3|.|many
TGTGCCAGCAGCTCCTTGGCAGATACGCAGTATTTT
CASSSLADTQYF
>TRBV29-1|TRBJ1-1|TRBD1|.
TGCAGCGTTCAAGGCGAGGGGACAGCCCCGAACACTGAAGCTTTCTTT
CSVQGEGTAPNTEAFF
>TRBV10-3|TRBJ1-5|.|.
TGTGCCATCAGTGAAAGGGGCGAGGAGCCCCAGCATTTT
CAISERGEEPQHF
>TRBV7-3|TRBJ2-3|TRBD2|.
TGTGCCAGCAGCGCGACTAGCGGCACAGATACGCAGTATTTT
CASSATSGTDTQYF
>TRBV11-2|TRBJ2-1|TRBD1|.
TGTGCCAGCAGCGGGTCCCTACAGGGGAGTAGGACCAATGAGCAGTTCTTC
CASSGSLQGSRTNEQFF
>TRBV12-5|TRBJ2-3|.|many
TGTGCTAGTGGTTTGGGGAGCACGCAGTATTTT
CASGLGSTQYF
>TRBV12-3/TRBV12-4|TRBJ1-1|.|few
TGTGCCAGCAGTTCCGCGGGGAAAGGGAACACTGAAGCTTTCTTT
CASSSAGKGNTEAFF
>TRBV4-2|TRBJ1-2|TRBD1|.
TGTGCCAGCAGCCTCGGCGGGACAGAGGACTATGGCTACACCTTC
CASSLGGTEDYGYTF
>TRBV7-9|TRBJ2-3|.|.
TGTGCCAGCACCGGGGGCGGGGCTACCACAGATACGCAGTATTTT
CASTGGGATTDTQYF
>TRBV4-1|TRBJ2-7|TRBD1|.
TGCGCCAGCAGCCAGACCGGGACAGGGAAGACCTACGAGCAGTACTTC
CASSQTGTGKTYEQYF
>TRBV4-1|TRBJ1-1|.|.
TGCGCCAGCAGCCAAGGGAAGTGGAACACTGAAGCTTTCTTT
CASSQGKWNTEAFF
>TRBV7-9|TRBJ2-7|TRBD1|few
TGTGCCAGCAGCTTCCCGGGGACAGGGGGCTACGAGCAGTACTTC
CASSFPGTGGYEQYF
>TRBV28|TRBJ1-2|.|.
TGTGCCAGCACCCTCGACCAGGGCTCTTACGGCTACACCTTC
CASTLDQGSYGYTF
>TRBV20-1|TRBJ2-3|TRBD2|.
TGCAGTGCTAAGGGGGTGACTAGCGGGGATTTCACAGATACGCAGTATTTT
CSAKGVTSGDFTDTQYF
>TRBV4-3|TRBJ2-1|TRBD2|.
TGCGCCAGCAGCCTAGTAGCGGGGGTGTACAATGAGCAGTTCTTC
CASSLVAGVYNEQFF
>TRBV20-1|TRBJ1-6|.|few
TGCAGTGCTCACAGGGTGGGAAATTCACCCCTCCACTTT
CSAHRVGNSPLHF
>TRBV29-1|TRBJ1-2|TRBD1|few
TGCAGCGTTGGGCAGGGGGCTGGCTACACCTTC
CSVGQGAGYTF
>TRBV28|TRBJ1-2|.|.
TGTGCCAGCAGCCCCGCTAAGGGTTGGGGTGGCTACACCTTC
CASSPAKGWGGYTF
>TRBV5-1|TRBJ2-2|.|few
TGCGCCAGCAGCTTTGGTACGACGAACACCGGGGAGCTGTTTTTT
CASSFGTTNTGELFF
>TRBV20-1|TRBJ1-3|.|.
TGCAGTGCTAGCCCCGCAGGTGCAGGAAACACCATATATTTT
CSASPAGAGNTIYF
>TRBV25-1|TRBJ1-6|.|.
TGTGCCAGCAGCGAACCGAATTCACCCCTCCACTTT
CASSEPNSPLHF
>TRBV4-3|TRBJ1-5|.|few
TGCGCCAGCAGCCAAGATCTGGCCGGGGATCAGCCCCAGCATTTT
CASSQDLAGDQPQHF
>TRBV28|TRBJ2-3|.|.
TGTGCCAGCACCCCTGCTGGGGCCGGCACAGATACGCAGTATTTT
CASTPAGAGTDTQYF
>TRBV20-1|TRBJ2-1|TRBD2|many
TGCAGTGCTAGAGATCGTCTCCGGTCGGGGGGGCACAGTGAGCAGTTCTTC
CSARDRLRSGGHSEQFF
>TRBV7-2|TRBJ2-1|TRBD2|few
TGTGCCAGCAGCTTACTAGCGGGGGGGCAGAATGAGCAGTTCTTC
CASSLLAGGQNEQFF
>TRBV7-8|TRBJ1-5|.|few
TGTGCCAGCAGCTTAGTGCGGTCTCGCCCAAGCAATCAGCCCCAGCATTTT
CASSLVRSRPSNQPQHF
>TRBV5-1|TRBJ2-3|.|few
TGCGCCAGCAGCTCTCCAGCGGCTGCAGATACGCAGTATTTT
CASSSPAAADTQYF
>TRBV6-2/TRBV6-3|TRBJ2-3|.|.
TGTGCCAGCAGTTGGTTAGCGACGGGAGATACGCAGTATTTT
CASSWLATGDTQYF
>TRBV5-1|TRBJ2-1|.|.
TGCGCCAGCAACGCAGGGGAACATGAGCAGTTCTTC
CASNAGEHEQFF
>TRBV20-1|TRBJ1-3|.|.
TGCAGTGCTATTGGTGGAGCTGGAAACACCATATATTTT
CSAIGGAGNTIYF
>TRBV5-1|TRBJ1-1|.|many
TGCGCCAGCAGCTTGGCCACCAGGGGTACCACTGAAGCTTTCTTT
CASSLATRGTTEAFF
>TRBV27|TRBJ2-3|TRBD2|.
TGTGCCAGCAGTTTTCGGGGGGGGGGGATACTAGATACGCAGTATTTT
CASSFRGGGILDTQYF